The clone carrying this T cell receptor (beta chain) appeared a few times. This sample stems from a study of graft-versus-host responses after intestinal transplantation. The CDR3 is 16 residues long. CDR1 and CDR2 from the germline V gene are MDHEN and SYDVKM. V was pared by 6 bases and J by 6 bases, with 13 bases of the junction left unmatched. This table comes from immunoSEQ multiplex PCR, and its TCRdb copy is limited to in-frame clones, with some not included. The table lists about 15,000 clones, more than 30% of them singletons, with roughly 2.8% in the top ten. The culture paired approximately 200,000 irradiated violet-dye-labeled stimulators with approximately 200,000 CFSE-labeled responders.

The sequences come from alloreactive CD8+ T cells from a mixed lymphocyte reaction culture, collected before intestinal transplant. This sample's subset: CFSE-low proliferating T cells sorted from roughly six-day pre-transplant mixed lymphocyte reaction (GvH or HvG direction). This chain uses TRBV28 with TRBJ1-4, with 7 bases aligning to TRBD1. This TCR was recovered from a human patient who received an intestinal transplant. The CDR3 DNA sequence: TGTGCCAGCAGCGGCTCCCCCGAAACAGGGGATGAAAAACTGTTTTTT. This encodes CASSGSPETGDEKLFF. The entire variable domain, with the rest obtained from reference TRBV28 and TRBJ1-4, is as follows: DVKVTQSSRYLVKRTGEKVFLECVQDMDHENMFWYRQDPGLGLRLIYFSYDVKMKEKGDIPEGYSVSREKKERFSLILESASTNQTSMYLCASSGSPETGDEKLFFGSGTQLSVL.